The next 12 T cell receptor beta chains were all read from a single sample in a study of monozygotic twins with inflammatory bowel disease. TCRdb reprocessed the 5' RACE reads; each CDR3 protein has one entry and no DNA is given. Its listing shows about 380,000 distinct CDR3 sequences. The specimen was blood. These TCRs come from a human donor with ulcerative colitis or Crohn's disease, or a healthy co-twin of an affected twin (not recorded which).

The CDR3 here is CASSGTGWLNTGELFF. V gene TRBV27 combines with J gene TRBJ2-2; the D call from TCRdb, TRBD1, cannot be confirmed without DNA. Per germline, CDR1 MNHEY and CDR2 SMNVEV (reference sequence). The CDR3 consists of 16 residues.

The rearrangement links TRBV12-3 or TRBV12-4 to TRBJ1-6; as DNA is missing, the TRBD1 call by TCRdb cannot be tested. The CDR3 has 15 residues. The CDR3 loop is CASSFLNRGRSPLHF.

The CDR3 protein is CASSPSSGGDNEQFF. This sequence joins TRBV18 and TRBJ2-1; lacking DNA, the TRBD2 call made by TCRdb goes unchecked. There are 15 residues in the CDR3. Germline CDR1 reads KGHSH; CDR2 reads LQKENI.

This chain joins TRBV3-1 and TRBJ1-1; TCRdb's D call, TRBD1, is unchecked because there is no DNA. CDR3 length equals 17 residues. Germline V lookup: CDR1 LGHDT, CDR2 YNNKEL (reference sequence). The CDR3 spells CASSQETGGLGNTEAFF.

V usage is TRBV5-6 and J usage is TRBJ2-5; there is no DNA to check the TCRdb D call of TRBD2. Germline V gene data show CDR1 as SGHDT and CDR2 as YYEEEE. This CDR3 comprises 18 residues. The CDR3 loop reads CASSLESLAGGRGETQYF.

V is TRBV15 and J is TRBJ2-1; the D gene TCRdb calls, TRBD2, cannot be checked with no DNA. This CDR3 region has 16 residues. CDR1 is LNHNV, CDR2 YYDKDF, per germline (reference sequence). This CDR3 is CATSRLPGTRGAEQFF.

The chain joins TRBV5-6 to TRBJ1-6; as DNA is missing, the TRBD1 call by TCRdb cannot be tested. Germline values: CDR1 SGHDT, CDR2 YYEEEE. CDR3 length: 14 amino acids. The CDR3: CASRDTPYNSPLHF.

The CDR3 loop reads CASSVRQGTNNEQFF. The chain recombines TRBV19 with TRBJ2-1; no DNA is available, so the TRBD1 call from TCRdb remains unchecked. CDR1 and CDR2 (germline): LNHDA, SQIVND (reference sequence). The CDR3 length is 15 residues.

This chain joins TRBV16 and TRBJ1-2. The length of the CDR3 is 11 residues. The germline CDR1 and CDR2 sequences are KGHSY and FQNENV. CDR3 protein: CASSQFRGYTF.

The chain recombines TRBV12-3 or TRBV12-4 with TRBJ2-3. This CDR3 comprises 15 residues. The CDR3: CASSLRQTVSATQYF.

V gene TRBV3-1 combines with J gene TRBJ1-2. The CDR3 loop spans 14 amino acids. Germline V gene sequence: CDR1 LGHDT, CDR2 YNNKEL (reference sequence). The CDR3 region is CASSPDGGAYGYTF.

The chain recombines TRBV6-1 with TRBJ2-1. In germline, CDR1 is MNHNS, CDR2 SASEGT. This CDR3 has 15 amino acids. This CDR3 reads CASRQDPLSYNEQFF.